Here is one T cell receptor (beta chain) with its context. Its cognate antigen is unknown. This sample is drawn from a study of PD-1 blockade in classical Hodgkin lymphoma. Study results and caveats: A significant rise in TCR diversity was seen by C4D1 for CD4+ cells but not for CD8+ cells. Patients who initiated nivolumab within 1 year of ASCT were excluded. Complete responders had baseline diversity similar to newly diagnosed patients.

Each patient experienced a relapse that followed autologous stem cell transplantation, and brentuximab vedotin exposure varied. Patients' outcomes at their best amounted to complete response, partial response or progressive disease. TCRdb's table, derived via immunoSEQ multiplex PCR, lists solely in-frame clones and lacks some. The sample lists approximately 59,000 clones; approximately 90% were seen once. Germline V lookup: CDR1 MDHEN, CDR2 SYDVKM. The ends were cut back, 3 bases at V and 3 bases at J, with 9 bases in the middle. The CDR3 spans 14 residues. The sample was peripheral blood mononuclear cells (PBMCs), taken before the second cycle of nivolumab. The sequence was collected from a human donor with classical Hodgkin lymphoma. The V and J genes are TRBV28 and TRBJ2-1; possibly TRBD1 for D (5 bases). The DNA of the CDR3 is TGTGCCAGCAGTTTCAGGGCTAACTACAATGAGCAGTTCTTC. Translation: CASSFRANYNEQFF.